This T cell receptor (beta chain) was identified during a study of regulatory T cells in long-lasting Graves disease. The TCR beta library used iRepertoire HTBI primers with Arm-PCR amplification of CDR3. TCRdb processed the multiplex PCR reads anew with MiXCR; each CDR3 protein has one entry. This table holds 500,000 or so distinct CDR3 sequences, 14% found once. Worth noting for this clonotype: Its target is not known. A read error may explain this, as a much larger clone is one base away.

General study points: Persistent disease favored TRBV28, TRBJ1-2 and TRBJ2-5. Having only a small sample size may have limited accuracy.

Time point meaning: newly diagnosed GD, antithyroid drugs for less than 3 months. Construction of the TCR library relied on RNA isolated from PBMCs. The V gene's germline CDR1 is SGHVS and CDR2 FQNEAQ. The CDR3 extends over 14 amino acids. The sample was also reused in another study, on T cells in Graves' hyperthyroidism and ophthalmopathy. As that report states: With a duration under 2 months, the hyperthyroidism was newly diagnosed in patients aged 18 to 65.

The rearrangement links TRBV7-8 to TRBJ2-4; D is perhaps TRBD1 or TRBD2 (5 bases each). The sequence was collected from a woman between 50 and 59 years old with Graves disease. The source was peripheral blood mononuclear cells (PBMCs), collected at new diagnosis, from a patient treated with antithyroid drugs. CDR3 DNA sequence: TGTGCCGGCAGCCCCGCGTTGGGACAAAACATTCAGTACTTC. Translation: CAGSPALGQNIQYF.